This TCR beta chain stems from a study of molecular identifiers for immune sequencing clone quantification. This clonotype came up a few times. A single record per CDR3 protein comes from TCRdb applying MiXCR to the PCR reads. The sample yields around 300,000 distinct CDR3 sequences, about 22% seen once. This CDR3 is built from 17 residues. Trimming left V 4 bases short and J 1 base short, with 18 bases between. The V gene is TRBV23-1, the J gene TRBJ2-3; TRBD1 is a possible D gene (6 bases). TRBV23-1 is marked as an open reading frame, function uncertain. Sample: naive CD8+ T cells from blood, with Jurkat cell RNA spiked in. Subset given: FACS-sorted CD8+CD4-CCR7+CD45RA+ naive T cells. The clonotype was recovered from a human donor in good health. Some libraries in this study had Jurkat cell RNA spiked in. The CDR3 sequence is CASSPWTALFCTDTQYF. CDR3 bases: TGCGCCAGCAGTCCGTGGACAGCCCTATTTTGCACAGATACGCAGTATTTT.